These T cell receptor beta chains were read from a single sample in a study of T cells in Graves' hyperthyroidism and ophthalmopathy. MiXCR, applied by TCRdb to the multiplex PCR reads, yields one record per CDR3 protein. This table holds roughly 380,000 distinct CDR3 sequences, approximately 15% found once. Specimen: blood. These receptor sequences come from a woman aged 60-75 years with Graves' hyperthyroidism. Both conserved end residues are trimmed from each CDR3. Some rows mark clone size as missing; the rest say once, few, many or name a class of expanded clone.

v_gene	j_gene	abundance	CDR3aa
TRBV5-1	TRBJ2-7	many	ASSLAFIYEQY
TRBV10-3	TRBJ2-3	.	AISEKDRVGTDTQY
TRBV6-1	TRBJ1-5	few	ASSWSAGNQPQH
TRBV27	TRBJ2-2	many	ASSPHTTGELF
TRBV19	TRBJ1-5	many	ASSTGLGNQPQH
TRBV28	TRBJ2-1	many	ASSWGGLSYNEQF
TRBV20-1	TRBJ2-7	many	SARSFIAGLAYEQY
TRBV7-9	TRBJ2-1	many	ASSTRTSGSLGEQF
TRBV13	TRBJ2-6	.	ASSFASAGANVLT
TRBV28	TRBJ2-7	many	ASSPWREDYEQY
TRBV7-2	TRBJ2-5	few	ASSLPPNDRGRETQY
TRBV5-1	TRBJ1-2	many	ASSLGRDYGYT
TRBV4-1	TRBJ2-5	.	ASSHLARYQETQY
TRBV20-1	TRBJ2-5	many	SARDPRAQETQY
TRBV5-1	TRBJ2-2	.	ASSLDPGQGLNTGELF
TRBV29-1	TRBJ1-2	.	SVELGQVLDYGYT
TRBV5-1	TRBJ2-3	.	ASSRRLAVSSTDTQY
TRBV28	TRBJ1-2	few	ASSLGRSYT
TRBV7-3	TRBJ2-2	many	ASSQGLAGAGTGELF
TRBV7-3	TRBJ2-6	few	ASSSDTSGANVLT
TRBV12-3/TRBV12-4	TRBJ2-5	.	ASSLAETQC
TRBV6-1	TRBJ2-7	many	ASSRWRDQTYEQY
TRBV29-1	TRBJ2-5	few	SAGPRGETQY
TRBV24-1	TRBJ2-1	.	ATSDIRGTGDNEQF
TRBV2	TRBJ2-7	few	ASSSDPGLAPEQY
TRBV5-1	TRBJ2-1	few	ASSLPGLAGDRVNEQF